The clone carrying this T cell receptor (beta chain) was seen more than once but under ten times. This entry is derived from a study of blood T cells in healthy people across ages. This CDR3 is built from 19 residues. Trimming took 8 bases from V and 0 from J, leaving 26 bases between them. Germline V gene sequence: CDR1 MNHNS, CDR2 SASEGT. With a J-beta primer mix and a sample-barcoded 5' primer, a second PCR ran about 6 to 11 cycles. Each CDR3 protein is one row after TCRdb ran MiXCR on the 5' RACE reads. The sample has approximately 780,000 distinct CDR3 sequences, roughly 24% seen once; the top ten hold roughly 3.1%. These data were also reused for a study on T cells of mothers and their children. That paper adds: Donation involved a few healthy Caucasian mothers and the six children that they had. It was through the M1S primer of the second PCR that sample barcodes and 2-4 random nucleotides were added.

The rearrangement links TRBV6-1 to TRBJ2-4; D is perhaps TRBD1 or TRBD2 (7 bases each). The sample was blood. The source of this sequence is a boy aged 5 to 17 in good health. The CDR3 loop is CASAPTGRGFRLAKNIQYF. Here the CDR3 DNA reads TGTGCCAGCGCTCCGACAGGGAGGGGTTTTAGACTAGCCAAAAACATTCAGTACTTC.